These 30 T cell receptor beta chains originate from one sample sequenced in a study of blood T cell repertoires in COVID-19. The repertoire was sequenced with immunoSEQ multiplex PCR; TCRdb's copy has only in-frame clones and lacks some. The data show 250,000 or so clones, nearly 90% seen once. Sequencing input: peripheral blood. The receptors derive from a woman between 40 and 55 years old who had recovered from COVID-19.

The V and J genes are TRBV10-3 and TRBJ2-1, with D perhaps matching TRBD2 (6 bases). Germline loops: CDR1 ENHRY, CDR2 SYGVKD. V lost 3 bases and J 0 bases, leaving 9 bases between the germline ends. This CDR3 has 15 amino acids. CDR3 sequence (DNA): TGTGCCATCAGTGATGGAGGGAGCTCCTACAATGAGCAGTTCTTC. It specifies CAISDGGSSYNEQFF.

The J gene is TRBJ2-1, the V gene TRBV2; no clear D gene. CDR3 length: 13 amino acids. Germline V lookup: CDR1 SNHLY, CDR2 FYNNEI. The germline V and J ends were trimmed by 6 bases and 0 bases, with 6 bases remaining between them. The CDR3 bases are TGTGCCAGCAGACAGAGCTCCTACAATGAGCAGTTCTTC. Translating gives CASRQSSYNEQFF.

V and J are TRBV18 and TRBJ2-2; 9 bases agree with TRBD2. J was trimmed by 2 bases and V by 3 bases; bases with no gene match: 7. CDR3 size: 17 residues. Germline V gives CDR1 KGHSH, CDR2 LQKENI. The CDR3 sequence: CASSPRREGTNTGELFF. The CDR3 DNA reads as TGTGCCAGCTCACCTCGGCGGGAGGGCACAAACACCGGGGAGCTGTTTTTT.

The chain recombines TRBV12-1 with TRBJ2-3; the DNA was not compared with TRBD2, the D call given in the table. TRBV12-1 counts as a pseudogene. The CDR3 spans 19 residues. CDR3 region: CASSLEHATGGTFTDTQYF. The CDR3 nucleotides are TGTGCCAGCAGCTTGGAACACGCAACGGGGGGGACCTTCACAGATACGCAGTATTTT.

V usage is TRBV3-1 (or the pseudogene TRBV3-2) and J usage is TRBJ1-1; no definite D call. The CDR3 is 14 residues long. Germline V CDR1 and CDR2: LGHDT, YNNKEL (reference sequence). Between the trimmed V and J ends, which lost 3 bases and 10 bases, there was a span of 18 bases. The DNA for the CDR3 is TGTGCCAGCAGCCAGGCCCGGGATCCAGGTAGAGCTTTCTTT. Its protein is CASSQARDPGRAFF.

The V and J genes are TRBV9 and TRBJ1-3; unclear D gene. The CDR3 contains 14 residues. Germline V CDR1 and CDR2: SGDLS, YYNGEE. V was trimmed by 0 bases and J by 4 bases, leaving 8 bases between them. CDR3 bases: TGTGCCAGCAGCGTAGGAGGGCAGGGAAACACCATATATTTT. Protein: CASSVGGQGNTIYF.

This clone was observed once. The V call is TRBV5-1, the J call TRBJ1-1; 8 bases are shared with TRBD1. Germline V gene lookup returns CDR1 SGHRS and CDR2 YFSETQ. This CDR3 comprises 14 residues. The V gene end was trimmed by 4 bases and the J gene end by 6 bases; junction bases not matched to a gene: 8. The CDR3 spells CASSRMTGVPEAFF. CDR3 coding DNA: TGCGCCAGCAGCCGAATGACAGGGGTCCCTGAAGCTTTCTTT. Combining the CDR3 with reference TRBV5-1 and TRBJ1-1 gives the whole variable domain KAGVTQTPRYLIKTRGQQVTLSCSPISGHRSVSWYQQTPGQGLQFLFEYFSETQRNKGNFPGRFSGRQFSNSRSEMNVSTLELGDSALYLCASSRMTGVPEAFFGQGTRLTVV.

The J gene is TRBJ1-3, the V gene TRBV3-1 (or the pseudogene TRBV3-2), with a possible D match to TRBD1 (5 bases). Trimming left V 1 base short and J 3 bases short, with 10 bases between. Germline CDR1 is LGHDT and CDR2 is YNNKEL (reference sequence). The CDR3 length is 15 residues. The CDR3 is CASSQAGIFGNTIYF. The CDR3 DNA is TGTGCCAGCAGCCAAGCAGGGATTTTTGGAAACACCATATATTTT.

This clone appeared once. The V and J genes are TRBV7-9 and TRBJ1-6; D ambiguous. The CDR3 extends over 14 amino acids. Germline V gene lookup returns CDR1 SEHNR and CDR2 FQNEAQ (reference sequence). V gave up 3 bases and J gave up 10 bases, with 13 bases separating them. The CDR3 here is CASSFSRRDSPLHF. CDR3 sequence (DNA): TGTGCCAGCAGCTTTTCCAGGCGCGACTCACCCCTCCACTTT. The whole variable domain, filled in from reference TRBV7-9 and TRBJ1-6, reads DTGVSQNPRHKITKRGQNVTFRCDPISEHNRLYWYRQTLGQGPEFLTYFQNEAQLEKSRLLSDRFSAERPKGSFSTLEIQRTEQGDSAMYLCASSFSRRDSPLHFGNGTRLTVT.

The chain carries TRBV21-1 and TRBJ2-5; the listed D gene, TRBD2, was not tested against the DNA. TRBV21-1 is described as a pseudogene. This CDR3 comprises 18 residues. CDR3 in DNA: TGTGCCAGCAGCAATACAGGGACTAGCGGGGGGGCCCAAGAGACCCAGTACTTC. Its protein product is CASSNTGTSGGAQETQYF.

The gene calls are TRBV30 and TRBJ1-5; D is perhaps TRBD1 (6 bases). The CDR3 length is 13 residues. The V and J ends lost 4 bases and 3 bases respectively, with 10 bases between them. In germline, CDR1 is GTSNPN, CDR2 SVGIG (reference sequence). CDR3: CAWNRDLNQPQHF. CDR3 nucleotides: TGTGCCTGGAACAGGGACCTCAATCAGCCCCAGCATTTT. Drawing the rest from reference TRBV30 and TRBJ1-5, the complete variable domain is SQTIHQWPATLVQPVGSPLSLECTVEGTSNPNLYWYRQAAGRGLQLLFYSVGIGQISSEVPQNLSASRPQDRQFILSSKKLLLSDSGFYLCAWNRDLNQPQHFGDGTRLSIL.

The rearrangement joins TRBV24-1 to TRBJ2-7, with D unclear. The CDR3 is 10 amino acids. The germline CDR1 and CDR2 sequences are KGHDR and SFDVKD. Trimming removed 9 bases from V and 5 bases from J, with 7 bases in between. Here the CDR3 reads CATFGHEQYV. The CDR3 nucleotides are TGTGCCACCTTTGGCCACGAGCAGTACGTC.

The gene calls are TRBV5-6 and TRBJ1-4; the match to TRBD1 covers 8 bases. V lost 2 bases, J lost 8 bases, and 14 bases stayed unmatched. Germline V gives CDR1 SGHDT, CDR2 YYEEEE. This CDR3 has 17 residues. CDR3 coding DNA: TGTGCCAGCAGCTTACCTCCTGGACAGGGAGGTGTCGAAAAACTGTTTTTT. It yields the protein CASSLPPGQGGVEKLFF.

This clone was seen many times. In DNA form, the CDR3 reads TGTGCCAGCAGTTTATTAGGGGTAGGGGGCCACTACGAGCAGTACGTC. It specifies CASSLLGVGGHYEQYV. The J gene is TRBJ2-7, the V gene TRBV28; 7 bases align to TRBD1. Germline CDR1 and CDR2: MDHEN and SYDVKM. CDR3 size: 16 residues. Trimming cost V 1 base and J 3 bases; bases outside gene matches: 9.

The gene calls are TRBV2 and TRBJ1-1; TRBD1 matches 10 bases. Per germline, CDR1 SNHLY and CDR2 FYNNEI. V shed 3 bases, J shed 0 bases, and the junction held 4 bases outside the gene matches. The CDR3 contains 16 residues. CDR3 region: CASSEGTGAMNTEAFF. The CDR3 DNA sequence: TGTGCCAGCAGTGAGGGGACAGGGGCGATGAACACTGAAGCTTTCTTT.

V is TRBV19 and J is TRBJ1-4, with TRBD1 matching 9 bases. The CDR3 totals 15 residues. Looked up from germline, CDR1 is LNHDA and CDR2 is SQIVND (reference sequence). The V segment lost 3 bases and the J segment 5 bases; nucleotides outside the gene matches: 4. The CDR3 DNA follows: TGTGCCAGTAGTATGGGGACAGGGAGGAATGAAAAACTGTTTTTT. It yields the protein CASSMGTGRNEKLFF.

V and J are TRBV19 and TRBJ2-5, with a tentative D call TRBD1 (6 bases). The germline V and J ends were trimmed by 4 bases and 7 bases, with 19 bases remaining between them. CDR1 is LNHDA and CDR2 is SQIVND in the germline V gene (reference sequence). This CDR3 region has 15 residues. The CDR3 nucleotides are TGTGCCAGTAGTACCAGACAGCAGGGGCTGGGGACCCAGTACTTC. It translates to CASSTRQQGLGTQYF.

This clone was recorded only once. V is TRBV5-5 and J is TRBJ2-3; 7 bases align to TRBD2. J gave up 2 bases and V 6 bases, and 9 bases lay outside the gene matches. Germline lookup yields CDR1 SGHKS and CDR2 YYEKEE (reference sequence). The length of the CDR3 is 15 residues. CDR3 in amino acids: CASIYWGGHTDTQYF. CDR3 DNA: TGTGCCAGCATCTACTGGGGAGGGCACACAGATACGCAGTATTTT.

V is TRBV5-6 and J is TRBJ1-5, with D possibly being TRBD1 (5 bases). Trimming removed 4 bases from V and 0 bases from J, with 8 bases in between. Looked up from germline, CDR1 is SGHDT and CDR2 is YYEEEE. The CDR3 is made up of 14 amino acids. Written as DNA, the CDR3 is TGTGCCAGCAGCCTGCAGGGTAGCAATCAGCCCCAGCATTTT. This encodes CASSLQGSNQPQHF. Together with reference TRBV5-6 and TRBJ1-5, the CDR3 gives the full variable domain: DAGVTQSPTHLIKTRGQQVTLRCSPKSGHDTVSWYQQALGQGPQFIFQYYEEEERQRGNFPDRFSGHQFPNYSSELNVNALLLGDSALYLCASSLQGSNQPQHFGDGTRLSIL.

This chain joins TRBV5-4 and TRBJ2-2; a weak D match, TRBD1 (6 bases). The CDR3 loop spans 17 amino acids. CDR1 SGHNT and CDR2 YYREEE come from the germline V gene (reference sequence). V lost 4 bases, J lost 0 bases, and 16 bases lay in between. CDR3 protein: CASSPQPRGSNTGELFF. CDR3 nucleotide sequence: TGTGCCAGCAGCCCCCAACCTAGGGGGTCGAACACCGGGGAGCTGTTTTTT.

J is TRBJ2-7 and V is TRBV24-1; weak D call: TRBD2 (7 bases). The ends were cut back, 4 bases at V and 0 bases at J, with 18 bases in the middle. Per germline, CDR1 KGHDR and CDR2 SFDVKD. This CDR3 has 17 residues. The DNA for the CDR3 is TGTGCCACCAGTGACAATGGGGGGCTAGCGGCCTCCTACGAGCAGTACGTC. Translation: CATSDNGGLAASYEQYV.

The chain links TRBV6-6 to TRBJ2-3; a possible D gene is TRBD1 (6 bases). V was clipped by 3 bases and J by 0 bases, with 13 bases between them. Germline values: CDR1 MNHNY, CDR2 SVGAGI (reference sequence). This CDR3 contains 16 residues. CDR3 DNA sequence: TGTGCCAGCAGTTATCTCAGGGGTTATAGCACAGATACGCAGTATTTT. It yields the protein CASSYLRGYSTDTQYF.

This clone has only one observation. A junction boundary mismatches the germline segment, possibly from a read error. The chain employs TRBV2 and TRBJ2-7; TRBD1 agrees at 8 bases. The CDR3 is 14 amino acids. Germline CDR1 SNHLY, CDR2 FYNNEI. The CDR3, as DNA: TGTGCCAGCAGGGAAGGACAGGGTTACTACGAGCAGTACTTC. Translated, it gives CASREGQGYYEQYF.

The chain has TRBV5-1 and TRBJ2-3; no clear D. Trimming removed 0 bases at V and 4 bases at J, with 12 bases between. CDR3 size: 15 residues. CDR1 and CDR2 from the germline V gene are SGHRS and YFSETQ. The CDR3 DNA is TGCGCCAGCAGCTTGGAGTTCCCAGAAGCAGATACGCAGTATTTT. This encodes CASSLEFPEADTQYF.

The gene calls are TRBV7-2 and TRBJ1-6; possible D gene TRBD1, 6 bases. V lost 5 bases, J lost 10 bases, and 18 bases lay in between. Germline CDR1 and CDR2: SGHTA and FQGNSA. The length of the CDR3 is 15 residues. CDR3 in DNA: TGTGCCAGCAGCCCTGGGACGTCGGGGGGCTCACCCCTCCACTTT. Its translation: CASSPGTSGGSPLHF.

The V call is TRBV6-5, the J call TRBJ2-5; 10 nucleotides agree with TRBD1. V dropped 6 bases and J dropped 5; count of bases not matched to a gene: 6. Germline V CDR1 and CDR2: MNHEY, SVGAGI. CDR3 length: 14 residues. CDR3 protein: CASRDRGRSETQYF. CDR3 nucleotides: TGTGCCAGCAGGGACAGGGGGAGATCGGAGACCCAGTACTTC.

The CDR3 DNA follows: TGTGCTAGTGGTTTGAGGCCCTGGACTAGATCCTACAATGAGCAGTTCTTC. It is translated as CASGLRPWTRSYNEQFF. The chain links TRBV12-5 to TRBJ2-1, with 7 bases that match TRBD2. The V gene's germline CDR1 is LGHNT and CDR2 FRNRAP. J lost 1 base, V lost 2 bases, and 8 bases had no gene match. The CDR3 is 17 residues long.

This clone showed up just a few times. V and J are TRBV9 and TRBJ1-2; D ambiguous. Germline loops: CDR1 SGDLS, CDR2 YYNGEE. With 0 bases removed from V and 9 bases from J, the gap between germline ends came to 15 bases. This CDR3 is built from 14 residues. CDR3 coding DNA: TGTGCCAGCAGCGTAGCTCAGGCAGAAGGTCGCTACACCTTC. It codes for CASSVAQAEGRYTF.

The V call is TRBV21-1, the J call TRBJ2-5; the table's D call TRBD1 went unverified against the DNA. TRBV21-1 counts as a pseudogene. The CDR3 loop spans 15 amino acids. The CDR3 DNA sequence: TGTGCCAGCAGCAAGCCCGGGACACCCCAAGAGACCCAGTACTTC. Protein: CASSKPGTPQETQYF.

This clone showed up just once. The chain joins TRBV6-9 to TRBJ1-1, with D possibly being TRBD1 (6 bases). Trimming pared 3 bases from V and 6 bases from J, leaving 11 bases between. Germline CDR1 is MNHGY and CDR2 is SVAAGI. The CDR3 length is 13 residues. The CDR3 is CASSYLGGAEAFF. CDR3 in DNA: TGTGCCAGCAGTTACTTAGGGGGGGCTGAAGCTTTCTTT.